The 27 T cell receptor beta chains listed next were all sequenced from one sample in a study of T cells in Graves' hyperthyroidism and ophthalmopathy (dated by TCRdb to the late 2010s). Library prep was done by multiplex PCR. This sample was sequenced with an Illumina HiSeq 2000. The TCR beta CDR3 regions were amplified from RNA transcripts. For the first round of RT-PCR on the TCR CDR3, the HTBI primer set was used together with the Qiagen OneStep RT-PCR kit. Using fastp at Q25 and MiXCR, TCRdb reprocessed the public reads and kept productive beta chains. Each entry is one CDR3 protein sequence, shown with its most common DNA and genes. The sample contains a few hundred thousand distinct CDR3 sequences, under 20% of them found a single time. The ten largest make up about 3.7% of the sample. The source material was blood. The receptors come from a woman younger than 30 with Graves' hyperthyroidism.

This clonotype turned up a few times. The CDR3 loop reads CASSWGRSNTEAFF. DNA of the CDR3: TGTGCCAGCTCGTGGGGGAGGTCGAACACTGAAGCTTTCTTT. The J gene is TRBJ1-1, the V gene TRBV18; weak D call: TRBD1 (5 bases). The germline CDR1 and CDR2 sequences are KGHSH and LQKENI. V lost 6 bases and J lost 1, with 12 bases in between. CDR3 length: 14 amino acids.

In this sample, this clonotype turned up many times. The rearrangement uses TRBV6-5 and TRBJ2-7, with D unclear. Trimming shortened V by 6 bases and J by 3 bases, and 12 bases separated the two germline ends. This CDR3 comprises 13 residues. Looked up from germline, CDR1 is MNHEY and CDR2 is SVGAGI. The CDR3 DNA follows: TGTGCCAGCAGAGTTGGTGCTCTCTACGAGCAGTACTTC. Its translation: CASRVGALYEQYF.

This clonotype occurred many times. V gene TRBV6-1 combines with J gene TRBJ2-5; D ambiguous. Deletions cut 6 bases from V and 4 bases from J, with 15 bases between. Germline loops: CDR1 MNHNS, CDR2 SASEGT. This CDR3 is 14 amino acids long. The CDR3 protein is CASSALGRRETQYF. As DNA, the CDR3 is TGTGCCAGCAGCGCCCTCGGCAGACGAGAGACCCAGTACTTC.

This clonotype was found many times. J is TRBJ1-1 and V is TRBV10-3, with a possible D match to TRBD1 (6 bases). The CDR3 totals 12 residues. The ends were cut back, 6 bases at V and 2 bases at J, with 7 bases in the middle. The germline CDR1 and CDR2 sequences are ENHRY and SYGVKD. The CDR3 region has the DNA TGTGCCATCAGGGACAGCAACACTGAAGCTTTCTTT. Its translation: CAIRDSNTEAFF.

This clonotype was counted at least ten times. The chain is built from TRBV12-3 or TRBV12-4 and TRBJ1-1; D unclear. CDR3 length: 15 amino acids. The V end lost 0 bases, the J end lost 5 bases, and 13 bases lay between the germline ends. The CDR3 region is CASSLARTVGTEAFF. Written as DNA, the CDR3 is TGTGCCAGCAGTTTAGCGAGAACAGTTGGGACTGAAGCTTTCTTT.

This clonotype was observed many times. The chain links TRBV6-5 to TRBJ2-7, with D unclear. The germline CDR1 and CDR2 sequences are MNHEY and SVGAGI. This CDR3 region has 12 residues. Trimming took off 8 bases at V and 0 bases at J, with 8 bases between the two ends. The CDR3 region is CASGRGSYEQYF. The CDR3 DNA is TGTGCCAGCGGCCGAGGCTCCTACGAGCAGTACTTC.

This clonotype was counted at least ten times. The genes are TRBV12-3 or TRBV12-4 and TRBJ2-5, with 8 nucleotides matching TRBD1. The CDR3 consists of 14 residues. V gave up 5 bases and J gave up 4 bases; unmatched junction bases: 6. This CDR3 reads CASSPTGVGETQYF. The CDR3 DNA sequence: TGTGCCAGCAGTCCGACAGGGGTTGGAGAGACCCAGTACTTC.

This clonotype has a count of ten or more. V is TRBV20-1 and J is TRBJ2-5, with a weak D call TRBD1 (6 bases). The CDR3 sequence is 15 residues long. The ends were cut back, 0 bases at V and 5 bases at J, with 16 bases in the middle. Germline CDR1 is DFQATT and CDR2 is SNEGSKA (reference sequence). The CDR3, as DNA: TGCAGTGCTAGAGATAGTACAGGGAATACGGAGACCCAGTACTTC. Translating it yields CSARDSTGNTETQYF.

This clonotype was counted ten times or more. The gene calls are TRBV6-1 and TRBJ2-2; 8 bases are shared with TRBD2. V lost 7 bases, J lost 3 bases, and 4 bases stayed unmatched. Germline V gene data show CDR1 as MNHNS and CDR2 as SASEGT. The CDR3 covers 14 residues. DNA of the CDR3: TGTGCCAGCACGCGGGGGGCGGACACCGGGGAGCTGTTTTTT. Its protein is CASTRGADTGELFF.

The table lists this clonotype with many counts. This sequence joins TRBV12-3 or TRBV12-4 and TRBJ1-1; D uncertain. This CDR3 contains 13 residues. Trimming cost V 6 bases and J 1 base, with 9 bases left between them. The CDR3 loop is CASRSSPNTEAFF. Here the CDR3 DNA reads TGTGCCAGCAGGTCCAGCCCGAACACTGAAGCTTTCTTT.

This clonotype was seen many times. One junction end does not reproduce the germline sequence, and a read error may be involved. This sequence joins TRBV28 and TRBJ2-7; D is undetermined. CDR3 length: 16 residues. The germline V gene has CDR1 MDHEN and CDR2 SYDVKM. CDR3 residues: CASSLQQYSISYEQHF. The CDR3 nucleotides are TGTGCCAGCAGTTTGCAACAGTACAGTATCTCCTACGAGCAGCACTTC. Complete variable domain (other parts from reference TRBV28 and TRBJ2-7): DVKVTQSSRYLVKRTGEKVFLECVQDMDHENMFWYRQDPGLGLRLIYFSYDVKMKEKGDIPEGYSVSREKKERFSLILESASTNQTSMYLCASSLQQYSISYEQHFGPGTRLTVT.

In this sample, this clonotype turned up a few times. Here the CDR3 DNA reads TGCGCCAGCAGCTTGGACCTTCCGGGGGACATTCAGTACTTC. Its translation: CASSLDLPGDIQYF. The chain combines TRBV5-1 with TRBJ2-4; a weak D match, TRBD2 (6 bases). The germline V and J ends were trimmed by 0 bases and 8 bases, with 12 bases remaining between them. CDR1 and CDR2 from the germline V gene are SGHRS and YFSETQ. The CDR3 totals 14 residues.

Many counts were recorded for this clonotype. The CDR3 loop reads CSASYPTSQKLAEQYF. DNA for the CDR3: TGCAGTGCTAGTTACCCCACGAGTCAGAAATTAGCCGAGCAGTACTTC. The chain has TRBV20-1 and TRBJ2-7; D gene ambiguous. The germline CDR1 and CDR2 sequences are DFQATT and SNEGSKA (reference sequence). The CDR3 has 16 residues. V dropped 3 bases and J dropped 6 bases, with 24 bases sitting between them.

This clonotype was seen repeatedly, ten times or more. The chain couples TRBV12-3 or TRBV12-4 to TRBJ1-2; weak D call: TRBD1 (5 bases). The V end lost 5 bases, the J end lost 4 bases, and 11 bases lay between the germline ends. This CDR3 has 13 amino acids. CDR3 loop: CASSRQNFYGYTF. CDR3 in DNA: TGTGCCAGCAGTCGACAGAATTTCTATGGCTACACCTTC.

This clonotype was observed at least ten times. The chain recombines TRBV11-1 with TRBJ1-1; D gene unclear. V gave up 1 base and J gave up 11 bases, with 8 bases separating them. This CDR3 is 11 amino acids long. Germline values: CDR1 SGHAT, CDR2 FQDESV (reference sequence). For the CDR3, the DNA is TGTGCCAGCAGCTTAGGACGATCGGCTTTCTTT. It is translated as CASSLGRSAFF. Together with reference TRBV11-1 and TRBJ1-1, the CDR3 gives the full variable domain: EAEVAQSPRYKITEKSQAVAFWCDPISGHATLYWYRQILGQGPELLVQFQDESVVDDSQLPKDRFSAERLKGVDSTLKIQPAELGDSAMYLCASSLGRSAFFGQGTRLTVV.

At least ten counts were recorded for this clonotype. This chain joins TRBV9 and TRBJ2-7; D call uncertain. The CDR3 extends over 13 amino acids. The V gene lost 0 bases and the J gene lost 2 bases, with 6 bases spanning the gap. Germline CDR1 and CDR2: SGDLS and YYNGEE. CDR3 loop: CASSVALTYEQYF. CDR3 DNA sequence: TGTGCCAGCAGCGTAGCTCTAACCTACGAGCAGTACTTC.

This clonotype was observed many times. This sequence joins TRBV6-5 and TRBJ2-5; 8 bases fit TRBD2. The germline V gene has CDR1 MNHEY and CDR2 SVGAGI. The CDR3 length is 15 residues. Trimming removed 4 bases from V and 5 bases from J; junction bases left unmatched: 9. In nucleotides, the CDR3 is TGTGCCAGCAGTTTAATCGGGACTAGTGTCGAGACCCAGTACTTC. Translating gives CASSLIGTSVETQYF.

A few counts support this clonotype. The chain combines TRBV19 with TRBJ2-5; 10 positions match TRBD2. CDR1 is LNHDA, CDR2 SQIVND, per germline (reference sequence). J lost 1 base, V lost 6 bases, and 2 bases had no gene match. There are 14 residues in the CDR3. The CDR3 sequence is CASRGLATQETQYF. CDR3 in DNA: TGTGCCAGTAGGGGACTAGCGACCCAAGAGACCCAGTACTTC.

This clonotype was detected only a few times. The J gene is TRBJ1-2, the V gene TRBV6-1; 9 bases match TRBD1. The CDR3 runs 11 residues. Germline loops: CDR1 MNHNS, CDR2 SASEGT. The V gene end was trimmed by 9 bases and the J gene end by 7 bases; junction bases not matched to a gene: 3. Here the CDR3 reads CASTGGLGYTF. The CDR3 bases are TGTGCCAGTACAGGGGGCCTTGGCTACACCTTC.

Turning to this clonotype: This sequence may be a read error, since a much larger clone differs from it by one base. V gene TRBV6-2 or TRBV6-3 combines with J gene TRBJ1-1; the D gene is possibly TRBD1 (5 bases). The CDR3 spans 18 residues. Germline V gene lookup returns CDR1 MNHEY and CDR2 SVGEGT. The CDR3 sequence: CASSYSAPGRALNTEVFF. The CDR3 nucleotides read TGTGCCAGCAGTTACTCTGCTCCCGGCAGGGCCTTGAACACTGAAGTTTTCTTT.

This sequence joins TRBV4-2 and TRBJ1-3; 7 bases agree with TRBD1. Germline loops: CDR1 LGHNA, CDR2 YNFKEQ. The CDR3 runs to 17 residues. With V trimmed by 1 base and J by 4 bases, 10 bases remained unmatched. The CDR3 coding sequence is TGTGCCAGCAGCCAAGCCCCCCAACAGGGGATAGGAAACACCATATATTTT. Translated, it gives CASSQAPQQGIGNTIYF.

This clonotype is a singleton in its sample. The gene calls are TRBV3-1 and TRBJ2-7; D is uncertain. Germline V gene lookup returns CDR1 LGHDT and CDR2 YNNKEL (reference sequence). Between the trimmed V and J ends, which lost 0 bases and 3 bases, there was a span of 12 bases. The CDR3 runs to 15 residues. The CDR3 DNA reads as TGTGCCAGCAGCCAAGAGGGCCACGCTCACTACGAGCAGTACTTC. This sequence encodes CASSQEGHAHYEQYF.

This clonotype was counted ten times or more. The chain couples TRBV6-5 to TRBJ1-5; the D gene is possibly TRBD1 (5 bases). The CDR3 contains 13 residues. Germline V lookup: CDR1 MNHEY, CDR2 SVGAGI. V was clipped by 6 bases and J by 7 bases, with 13 bases between them. The CDR3: CASSFGGAQPQHF. The DNA of the CDR3 is TGTGCCAGCAGCTTCGGAGGGGCCCAGCCCCAGCATTTT.

This sequence joins TRBV28 and TRBJ2-7, with D maybe TRBD1 (5 bases). V was trimmed by 2 bases and J by 2 bases, leaving 13 bases between them. The CDR3 length is 15 residues. Germline lookup yields CDR1 MDHEN and CDR2 SYDVKM. CDR3 loop: CASSLGGAYPYEQYF. The CDR3 DNA reads TGTGCCAGCAGTTTAGGTGGGGCATATCCCTACGAGCAGTACTTC.

This clonotype was counted ten times or more. This rearrangement joins TRBV28 to TRBJ2-7; no reliable D call. CDR3 size: 13 residues. Trimming shortened V by 6 bases and J by 0 bases, and 9 bases separated the two germline ends. Germline assignment: CDR1 MDHEN and CDR2 SYDVKM. The DNA for the CDR3 is TGTGCCAGCAGCCGCCAACACTCCTACGAGCAGTACTTC. Translated: CASSRQHSYEQYF.

This clonotype came up many times. The genes are TRBV11-3 and TRBJ2-5; D remains ambiguous. This CDR3 region has 15 residues. Trimming removed 1 base from V and 4 bases from J, with 13 bases in between. Germline V lookup: CDR1 SGHNT, CDR2 YENEEA. The CDR3 spells CASSLGVGKGETQYF. The CDR3 DNA reads as TGTGCCAGCAGCTTAGGAGTGGGGAAAGGAGAGACCCAGTACTTC.

This clonotype came up many times. The DNA of the CDR3 is TGCGCCAGCAGCTTGACCCCAATCGAGCAGTACTTC. Its translation is CASSLTPIEQYF. The chain has TRBV5-1 and TRBJ2-7; no firm D call. The germline V gene has CDR1 SGHRS and CDR2 YFSETQ. The V gene lost 1 base and the J gene lost 6 bases, with 8 bases spanning the gap. This CDR3 contains 12 residues.